Listed below are T cell receptor beta chains from one sample, sequenced in a study of Ad26.COV2.S vaccination and SARS-CoV-2 variants. The assay was immunoSEQ multiplex PCR, and TCRdb's table has in-frame clones only and misses some. The data show roughly 700,000 clones, about 89% seen once. This material consisted of peripheral blood, taken in a trial of Ad26.COV2.S vaccine versus placebo. The receptors come from a person between 18 and 60 years old who received the Ad26.COV2.S COVID-19 vaccine or a placebo. Each CDR3 is given with its conserved first and last residue. D genes are given only for firm matches. Part of the rows lack a size; the others show once, few, many or a class for expanded clones.

abundance: NA
v_gene: TRBV13
j_gene: TRBJ2-7
d_gene: NA
CDR3nt: TGTGCCAGCAGCTTAGGGTTCGGGCCCCCGGGCGGCGAGCAGTACTTC
CDR3aa: CASSLGFGPPGGEQYF

abundance: NA
v_gene: TRBV19
j_gene: TRBJ1-1
d_gene: NA
CDR3nt: TGTGCCAGTAGTATAGTTTCGGGGCAGAGGAACACTGAAGCTTTCTTT
CDR3aa: CASSIVSGQRNTEAFF

abundance: NA
v_gene: TRBV9
j_gene: TRBJ1-2
d_gene: NA
CDR3nt: TGTGCCAGCAGCGTGGGAGGGGACTATGGCTACACCTTC
CDR3aa: CASSVGGDYGYTF

abundance: NA
v_gene: TRBV30
j_gene: TRBJ1-6
d_gene: NA
CDR3nt: TGTGCCTGGAGCATTAAAACCCTGGGGAATTCACCCCTCCACTTT
CDR3aa: CAWSIKTLGNSPLHF

abundance: NA
v_gene: TRBV30
j_gene: TRBJ1-5
d_gene: NA
CDR3nt: TGTGCCTGGAGTGTCTGGGGTGGCCAGCCCCAGCATTTT
CDR3aa: CAWSVWGGQPQHF

abundance: NA
v_gene: TRBV19
j_gene: TRBJ2-2
d_gene: NA
CDR3nt: TGTGCCAGTAGGACGTCGATAGGTGGGGAGCTGTTTTTT
CDR3aa: CASRTSIGGELFF

abundance: NA
v_gene: TRBV6-2/TRBV6-3
j_gene: TRBJ2-7
d_gene: TRBD1
CDR3nt: TGTGCCAGCAGTACCCGACAGGGATCCTACGAGCAGTACTTC
CDR3aa: CASSTRQGSYEQYF

abundance: NA
v_gene: TRBV7-9
j_gene: TRBJ1-5
d_gene: NA
CDR3nt: TGTGCCAGCAGCTCAGAATCACAGGGTGGTGTAGCGGATCAGCCCCAGCATTTT
CDR3aa: CASSSESQGGVADQPQHF

abundance: NA
v_gene: TRBV6-5
j_gene: TRBJ2-7
d_gene: TRBD1
CDR3nt: TGTGCCAGCAGTTACCGGGACAGGGGGTACGAGCAGTACTTC
CDR3aa: CASSYRDRGYEQYF

abundance: NA
v_gene: TRBV15
j_gene: TRBJ1-2
d_gene: TRBD1
CDR3nt: TGTGCCAGACTACAGGGGGCTGGCTGGGGCTACACCTTC
CDR3aa: CARLQGAGWGYTF

abundance: few
v_gene: TRBV18
j_gene: TRBJ2-7
d_gene: NA
CDR3nt: TGTGCCAGCTCACTAGCAACTGTGTCCTACGAGCAGTACTTC
CDR3aa: CASSLATVSYEQYF

abundance: NA
v_gene: TRBV5-1
j_gene: TRBJ2-5
d_gene: TRBD1
CDR3nt: TGCGCCAGCAGCACGGGACAGGGACAAGAGACCCAGTACTTC
CDR3aa: CASSTGQGQETQYF

abundance: few
v_gene: TRBV3-1/TRBV3-2
j_gene: TRBJ2-2
d_gene: TRBD1
CDR3nt: TGTGCCAGCAGCCGGGGACAGAGCACCGGGGAGCTGTTTTTT
CDR3aa: CASSRGQSTGELFF

abundance: NA
v_gene: TRBV6-5
j_gene: TRBJ2-3
d_gene: NA
CDR3nt: TGTGCCAGCAGTCCGGGGGGCGCGGGCACAGATACGCAGTATTTT
CDR3aa: CASSPGGAGTDTQYF

abundance: NA
v_gene: TRBV6-6
j_gene: TRBJ1-2
d_gene: NA
CDR3nt: TGTGCCAGCACTGGACCGGGTGGCTACACCTTC
CDR3aa: CASTGPGGYTF

abundance: NA
v_gene: TRBV5-1
j_gene: TRBJ2-2
d_gene: NA
CDR3nt: TGCGCCAGCAGCTTGGCCCCGCAGGGTTTTGTTGGCACCGGGGAGCTGTTTTTT
CDR3aa: CASSLAPQGFVGTGELFF

abundance: NA
v_gene: TRBV18
j_gene: TRBJ2-3
d_gene: NA
CDR3nt: TGTGCCAGCTCCGCCTACACAGATACGCAGTATTTT
CDR3aa: CASSAYTDTQYF

abundance: NA
v_gene: TRBV5-6
j_gene: TRBJ1-3
d_gene: NA
CDR3nt: TGTGCCAGCAGTCTTGACGGAAAGTCCTCTGGAAACACCATATATTTT
CDR3aa: CASSLDGKSSGNTIYF

abundance: NA
v_gene: TRBV4-2
j_gene: TRBJ1-2
d_gene: NA
CDR3nt: TGTGCCAGCAGCCAAGACGGCCTCATCGGCGGGGACTATGGCTACACCTTC
CDR3aa: CASSQDGLIGGDYGYTF

abundance: once
v_gene: TRBV5-8
j_gene: TRBJ2-4
d_gene: NA
CDR3nt: TGTGCCAGCAGCTTTGGCGGTCCGGCCAAAAACATTCAGTACTTC
CDR3aa: CASSFGGPAKNIQYF

abundance: NA
v_gene: TRBV16
j_gene: TRBJ2-7
d_gene: NA
CDR3nt: TGTGCCAGCAGCTACCTAGCCTACGAGCAGTACTTC
CDR3aa: CASSYLAYEQYF

abundance: NA
v_gene: TRBV10-2
j_gene: TRBJ2-5
d_gene: NA
CDR3nt: TGCGCCAGCAGTGAAGTAGCTAGCCGTAAAGAGACCCAGTACTTC
CDR3aa: CASSEVASRKETQYF

abundance: NA
v_gene: TRBV19
j_gene: TRBJ2-6
d_gene: TRBD1
CDR3nt: TGTGCCAGTACCCCCCGGGACAGAGTCTCTGGGGCCAACGTCCTGACTTTC
CDR3aa: CASTPRDRVSGANVLTF

abundance: NA
v_gene: TRBV29-1
j_gene: TRBJ2-5
d_gene: NA
CDR3nt: TGCAGCGTAGGTCTTAGAGTGGCGGAGACCCAGTACTTC
CDR3aa: CSVGLRVAETQYF

abundance: few
v_gene: TRBV12-3/TRBV12-4
j_gene: TRBJ1-1
d_gene: NA
CDR3nt: TGTGCCAGCAGTTTCATGAACACTGAAGCTTTCTTT
CDR3aa: CASSFMNTEAFF

abundance: NA
v_gene: TRBV12-3/TRBV12-4
j_gene: TRBJ1-4
d_gene: NA
CDR3nt: TGTGCCAGCAGTCAAGGACAGAGCTTGTTTTTT
CDR3aa: CASSQGQSLFF

abundance: NA
v_gene: TRBV6-2/TRBV6-3
j_gene: TRBJ2-2
d_gene: TRBD2
CDR3nt: TGTGCCAGCAGTTACTCTTCTAGCGGGGGGCTATGGACCGGGGAGCTGTTTTTT
CDR3aa: CASSYSSSGGLWTGELFF

abundance: NA
v_gene: TRBV6-5
j_gene: TRBJ2-7
d_gene: TRBD2
CDR3nt: TGTGCCAGCAGTAAACTAGCGGGGGACTACGAGCAGTACTTC
CDR3aa: CASSKLAGDYEQYF

abundance: NA
v_gene: TRBV7-2
j_gene: TRBJ2-7
d_gene: TRBD1
CDR3nt: TGTGCCAGCAGCAACGCCGGGACAGGGGCTTTCTACGAGCAGTACTTC
CDR3aa: CASSNAGTGAFYEQYF

abundance: NA
v_gene: TRBV6-4
j_gene: TRBJ2-1
d_gene: NA
CDR3nt: TGTGCCAGCAGTGACAGGGACTCGGGGGAGCAGTTCTTC
CDR3aa: CASSDRDSGEQFF

abundance: few
v_gene: TRBV15
j_gene: TRBJ1-6
d_gene: NA
CDR3nt: TGTGCCACCAGCGAGTCCTATAATTCACCCCTCCACTTT
CDR3aa: CATSESYNSPLHF

abundance: NA
v_gene: TRBV11-2
j_gene: TRBJ1-1
d_gene: TRBD1
CDR3nt: TGTGCCAGCAGGCCAGGGGGCCTGAACACTGAAGCTTTCTTT
CDR3aa: CASRPGGLNTEAFF

abundance: NA
v_gene: TRBV5-1
j_gene: TRBJ1-1
d_gene: NA
CDR3nt: TGCGCCAGCAGCTTGGACCGACCGAACACTGAAGCTTTCTTT
CDR3aa: CASSLDRPNTEAFF

abundance: NA
v_gene: TRBV11-2
j_gene: TRBJ1-5
d_gene: NA
CDR3nt: TGTGCCAGCAGCTTAGACGTGAGTCAGCCCCAGCATTTT
CDR3aa: CASSLDVSQPQHF

abundance: once
v_gene: TRBV27
j_gene: TRBJ2-7
d_gene: NA
CDR3nt: TGTGCCAGCACCGATTCCTACGAGCAGTACTTC
CDR3aa: CASTDSYEQYF

abundance: NA
v_gene: TRBV6-2/TRBV6-3
j_gene: TRBJ1-2
d_gene: NA
CDR3nt: TGTGCCAGCAGTTACTCGGTCAGGGACTATGGCTACACCTTC
CDR3aa: CASSYSVRDYGYTF

abundance: once
v_gene: TRBV7-2
j_gene: TRBJ1-1
d_gene: NA
CDR3nt: TGTGCCAGCAGCTTAGTGGGGCAGGGTTACACTGAAGCTTTCTTT
CDR3aa: CASSLVGQGYTEAFF

abundance: NA
v_gene: TRBV12-3/TRBV12-4
j_gene: TRBJ1-1
d_gene: NA
CDR3nt: TGTGCCAGCAGAAGACAGACTAACACTGAAGCTTTCTTT
CDR3aa: CASRRQTNTEAFF

abundance: NA
v_gene: TRBV2
j_gene: TRBJ2-5
d_gene: NA
CDR3nt: TGTGCCAGCAGTGGCTTGGGTGAGACCCAGTACTTC
CDR3aa: CASSGLGETQYF

abundance: NA
v_gene: TRBV6-5
j_gene: TRBJ2-7
d_gene: NA
CDR3nt: TGTGCCAGCAGTTACTCAGGGCACTACGAGCAGTACTTC
CDR3aa: CASSYSGHYEQYF

abundance: NA
v_gene: TRBV30
j_gene: TRBJ1-4
d_gene: NA
CDR3nt: TGTGCCTGGAGTGTAAATGAAGGGGGAATTGAAAAACTGTTTTTT
CDR3aa: CAWSVNEGGIEKLFF

abundance: NA
v_gene: TRBV15
j_gene: TRBJ1-4
d_gene: NA
CDR3nt: TGTGCCACCAGCAGAGACGGACCACCGGATGAAAAACTGTTTTTT
CDR3aa: CATSRDGPPDEKLFF

abundance: NA
v_gene: TRBV10-3
j_gene: TRBJ2-3
d_gene: NA
CDR3nt: TGTGCCATCAGGGACCTCACAGATACGCAGTATTTT
CDR3aa: CAIRDLTDTQYF

abundance: NA
v_gene: TRBV5-6
j_gene: TRBJ1-5
d_gene: NA
CDR3nt: TGTGCCAGCAGCTTGGCCCCACAGGGAAGACCCCAGCATTTT
CDR3aa: CASSLAPQGRPQHF

abundance: NA
v_gene: TRBV5-1
j_gene: TRBJ2-2
d_gene: TRBD2
CDR3nt: TGCGCCAGCCGCACGACTAGCGGGAGTCGGGAGCTGTTTTTT
CDR3aa: CASRTTSGSRELFF

abundance: NA
v_gene: TRBV2
j_gene: TRBJ1-4
d_gene: NA
CDR3nt: TGTGCCAGCAGTGTGACGGGAGGCAGTGCGAATGAAAAACTGTTTTTT
CDR3aa: CASSVTGGSANEKLFF

abundance: NA
v_gene: TRBV9
j_gene: TRBJ2-2
d_gene: TRBD1
CDR3nt: TGTGCCAGCAGCTCGGGACAGGGGCATGGCGGGGAGCTGTTTTTT
CDR3aa: CASSSGQGHGGELFF

abundance: NA
v_gene: TRBV19
j_gene: TRBJ2-2
d_gene: NA
CDR3nt: TGTGCCACCAACCCCTCTTTAGAGACAGCGAACACCGGGGAGCTGTTTTTT
CDR3aa: CATNPSLETANTGELFF

abundance: NA
v_gene: TRBV19
j_gene: TRBJ2-7
d_gene: TRBD2
CDR3nt: TGTGCCAGTAGTATTCTAGCGGGGGAATACGAGCAGTACTTC
CDR3aa: CASSILAGEYEQYF

abundance: few
v_gene: TRBV3-1/TRBV3-2
j_gene: TRBJ2-3
d_gene: NA
CDR3nt: TGTGCCAGCAGCCAAGCCGAGGGTACGCAGTATTTT
CDR3aa: CASSQAEGTQYF

abundance: NA
v_gene: TRBV4-1
j_gene: TRBJ1-2
d_gene: NA
CDR3nt: TGCGCCAGCAGCCAAGGGGGGTTTGGCTACACCTTC
CDR3aa: CASSQGGFGYTF

abundance: once
v_gene: TRBV5-1
j_gene: TRBJ2-2
d_gene: TRBD2
CDR3nt: TGCGCCAGCAGCTTGTCTAGCGGGAGAGAGGGGGAGCTGTTTTTT
CDR3aa: CASSLSSGREGELFF

abundance: once
v_gene: TRBV11-2
j_gene: TRBJ1-6
d_gene: NA
CDR3nt: TGTGCCAGCAGCTTCTTCTCTTCACCCCTCCACTTT
CDR3aa: CASSFFSSPLHF

abundance: NA
v_gene: TRBV6-5
j_gene: TRBJ1-1
d_gene: TRBD1
CDR3nt: TGTGCCAGCAGGGGGACAGCTTACTCTGAAGCTTTCTTT
CDR3aa: CASRGTAYSEAFF

abundance: few
v_gene: TRBV6-5
j_gene: TRBJ2-3
d_gene: NA
CDR3nt: TGTGCCAGCAGTTACTTCGGGGCAGATACGCAGTATTTT
CDR3aa: CASSYFGADTQYF